These 29 T cell receptor beta chains were sequenced from one sample in a study of CD8 T cells in ankylosing spondylitis. TCRdb redid the calling of the 5' RACE reads with MiXCR, one entry per CDR3 protein. This table has 200,000 to 250,000 distinct CDR3 sequences, roughly 24% appearing once. The material sequenced was blood, either unsorted or a sorted T cell fraction (not recorded which). Receptors originate from a male donor with ankylosing spondylitis or in good health (not recorded which).

This clonotype occurred many times. The chain recombines TRBV4-3 with TRBJ2-1; the D gene is possibly TRBD2 (5 bases). V shed 2 bases and J shed 6 bases, with 14 bases lying between them. There are 15 residues in the CDR3. Germline values: CDR1 LGHNA, CDR2 YSLEER. The CDR3 here is CASSQSIGRGNEQFF. CDR3 DNA: TGCGCCAGCAGCCAATCAATCGGCCGGGGCAATGAGCAGTTCTTC.

This clonotype was seen at least ten times. This chain joins TRBV12-3 or TRBV12-4 and TRBJ1-4; possibly TRBD1 for D (6 bases). This CDR3 has 13 residues. The germline V and J ends were trimmed by 6 bases and 6 bases, with 11 bases remaining between them. The CDR3 protein is CASRRRTDEKLFF. The DNA of the CDR3 is TGTGCCAGCAGGAGAAGGACAGATGAAAAACTGTTTTTT.

This clonotype has a count of ten or more. The chain carries TRBV5-1 and TRBJ2-1, with D possibly being TRBD1 or TRBD2 (5 bases each). The CDR3 runs 16 residues. With 0 bases removed from V and 3 bases from J, the gap between germline ends came to 13 bases. From germline, CDR1 is SGHRS and CDR2 YFSETQ. The CDR3 loop reads CASSLVSSGGYNEQFF. CDR3 nucleotides: TGCGCCAGCAGCTTGGTTTCTAGTGGGGGCTACAATGAGCAGTTCTTC. The variable domain in full, with the rest retrieved from reference TRBV5-1 and TRBJ2-1, is KAGVTQTPRYLIKTRGQQVTLSCSPISGHRSVSWYQQTPGQGLQFLFEYFSETQRNKGNFPGRFSGRQFSNSRSEMNVSTLELGDSALYLCASSLVSSGGYNEQFFGPGTRLTVL.

At least ten counts were recorded for this clonotype. V gene TRBV5-1 combines with J gene TRBJ2-7; D may be TRBD2 (6 bases). The CDR3 is 15 residues long. Germline assignment: CDR1 SGHRS and CDR2 YFSETQ. V was trimmed by 2 bases and J by 0 bases, leaving 12 bases between them. In DNA, the CDR3 is TGCGCCAGCAGCTTTGGCGGGACCTTCTCCTACGAGCAGTACTTC. Translation gives CASSFGGTFSYEQYF.

In the case of this clonotype: A much larger clone lies one base from this, so it may be a read error. The genes are TRBV29-1 and TRBJ2-1; either TRBD1 or TRBD2 may supply D (5 bases each). The CDR3 is 15 amino acids. Germline V gene lookup returns CDR1 SQVTM and CDR2 ANQGSEA. CDR3 in DNA: TGCAGCTTTGATTCCTGGGACGACAGCTACAATGAGCAGTTCTTC. Protein: CSFDSWDDSYNEQFF.

The chain recombines TRBV12-3 or TRBV12-4 with TRBJ2-7, with D hard to call. V lost 1 base to trimming and J lost 5 bases, with 6 bases between them. The CDR3 sequence is 12 residues long. This CDR3 reads CASSLGVDEQYF. CDR3 nucleotide sequence: TGTGCCAGCAGTTTAGGGGTGGACGAGCAGTACTTC.

Only a few counts were recorded for this clonotype. The CDR3 spells CSVSPTGVETQYF. CDR3 DNA: TGCAGCGTTTCCCCAACAGGGGTAGAGACCCAGTACTTC. The chain is built from TRBV29-1 and TRBJ2-5; 7 bases are shared with TRBD1. Losses at the gene ends were 5 bases for V and 4 bases for J; bases not matched to a gene: 7. The CDR3 is 13 amino acids. CDR1 and CDR2 from the germline V gene are SQVTM and ANQGSEA.

This clonotype was recorded at least ten times. The gene calls are TRBV5-6 and TRBJ2-5; possibly TRBD1 for D (6 bases). There are 15 residues in the CDR3. Looked up from germline, CDR1 is SGHDT and CDR2 is YYEEEE. V dropped 6 bases and J dropped 3 bases, with 18 bases sitting between them. The chain's CDR3 is CASNDETGKKETQYF. CDR3 coding DNA: TGTGCCAGCAACGATGAAACAGGGAAAAAAGAGACCCAGTACTTC.

The rearrangement links TRBV24-1 to TRBJ2-5; D may be TRBD1 (5 bases). Looked up from germline, CDR1 is KGHDR and CDR2 is SFDVKD. V gave up 6 bases and J gave up 5 bases, with 9 bases separating them. This CDR3 contains 12 residues. The CDR3 is CATSSWGETQYF. Written as DNA, the CDR3 is TGTGCCACCAGTTCGTGGGGCGAGACCCAGTACTTC.

This clonotype occurred many times. This chain links TRBV9 with TRBJ2-1, with 7 bases that match TRBD1. This CDR3 has 14 amino acids. Trimming at V came to 8 bases and at J to 5 bases, leaving 10 bases not matched to a gene. Germline CDR1 reads SGDLS; CDR2 reads YYNGEE. The CDR3 DNA reads TGTGCCAGTACTCGTGACAGGGCGGACAATGAGCAGTTCTTC. It codes for CASTRDRADNEQFF.

This clonotype was seen repeatedly, ten times or more. The chain employs TRBV29-1 and TRBJ1-1; 10 bases are shared with TRBD1. CDR1 is SQVTM and CDR2 is ANQGSEA in the germline V gene. This CDR3 comprises 15 residues. Germline trimming cut 7 bases from V and 3 bases from J; bases unmatched to any gene: 11. This CDR3 is CSGDGDRGPHTEAFF. DNA for the CDR3: TGCAGCGGGGATGGGGACAGGGGACCCCACACTGAAGCTTTCTTT.

This clonotype was detected many times. The chain is built from TRBV6-2 or TRBV6-3 and TRBJ2-2; tentatively, D is TRBD2 (5 bases). From germline, CDR1 is MNHEY and CDR2 SVGEGT. CDR3 size: 14 residues. Trimming cost V 5 bases and J 2 bases, with 9 bases left between them. In DNA, the CDR3 is TGTGCCAGCAGTCCGAGCGGAAACACCGGGGAGCTGTTTTTT. As protein: CASSPSGNTGELFF.

The chain links TRBV20-1 to TRBJ2-3; D is perhaps TRBD2 (6 bases). This CDR3 has 12 amino acids. Trimming removed 3 bases from V and 6 bases from J, with 10 bases in between. Looked up from germline, CDR1 is DFQATT and CDR2 is SNEGSKA (reference sequence). The CDR3 coding sequence is TGCAGTGCTAGCCTTGGGGGGGATACGCAGTATTTT. Translating it yields CSASLGGDTQYF.

This clonotype was observed many times. The rearrangement uses TRBV5-1 and TRBJ2-1, with a tentative D call TRBD2 (5 bases). Germline values: CDR1 SGHRS, CDR2 YFSETQ. Trimming removed 0 bases at V and 0 bases at J, with 13 bases between. CDR3 length: 17 amino acids. This chain's CDR3 is CASSLDIAYSSYNEQFF. The CDR3 DNA follows: TGCGCCAGCAGCTTGGATATAGCGTACAGCTCCTACAATGAGCAGTTCTTC.

The sample holds many counts of this clonotype. This chain uses TRBV2 with TRBJ1-5, with D maybe TRBD1 (6 bases). This CDR3 contains 12 residues. The V gene lost 7 bases and the J gene lost 7 bases, with 11 bases spanning the gap. CDR1 and CDR2 (germline): SNHLY, FYNNEI. In DNA form, the CDR3 reads TGTGCCAGCAACGCAGGGGCGCAGCCCCAGCATTTT. Translation: CASNAGAQPQHF.

At least ten counts were recorded for this clonotype. V gene TRBV11-1 combines with J gene TRBJ2-7; D gene unclear. Germline V gives CDR1 SGHAT, CDR2 FQDESV (reference sequence). V was pared by 5 bases and J by 0 bases, with 11 bases between. There are 14 residues in the CDR3. The DNA of the CDR3 is TGTGCCAGCAGCCCCTTTGTGACCTCCTACGAGCAGTACTTC. Its protein is CASSPFVTSYEQYF. Full variable domain (outside the CDR3, taken from reference TRBV11-1 and TRBJ2-7): EAEVAQSPRYKITEKSQAVAFWCDPISGHATLYWYRQILGQGPELLVQFQDESVVDDSQLPKDRFSAERLKGVDSTLKIQPAELGDSAMYLCASSPFVTSYEQYFGPGTRLTVT.

This clonotype has ten or more counts. This chain uses TRBV6-2 or TRBV6-3 with TRBJ2-1, with a possible D match to TRBD2 (5 bases). Germline V gene sequence: CDR1 MNHEY, CDR2 SVGEGT. This CDR3 is built from 13 residues. With 9 bases removed from V and 8 bases from J, the gap between germline ends came to 17 bases. For the CDR3, the DNA is TGTGCCAGTTTTGCCGAGGGCCCCCATGAGCAGTTCTTC. This codes for CASFAEGPHEQFF.

The rearrangement uses TRBV6-2 or TRBV6-3 and TRBJ2-4; TRBD1 matches 7 bases. V dropped 4 bases and J dropped 6; count of bases not matched to a gene: 6. CDR3 length equals 14 residues. The germline V gene has CDR1 MNHEY and CDR2 SVGEGT. CDR3 in amino acids: CASSFDRVLNIQYF. As DNA, the CDR3 is TGTGCCAGCAGTTTTGACAGGGTGCTAAACATTCAGTACTTC.

This sequence joins TRBV20-1 and TRBJ2-5, with 8 bases lining up with TRBD2. V trimming: 5 bases; J trimming: 1 base; junction bases outside the gene matches: 9. Germline V gene sequence: CDR1 DFQATT, CDR2 SNEGSKA (reference sequence). This CDR3 comprises 15 residues. This CDR3 reads CSAPPGLGVQETQYF. The CDR3 DNA reads TGCAGTGCTCCACCGGGACTAGGTGTCCAAGAGACCCAGTACTTC.

This clonotype was counted many times. The rearrangement uses TRBV7-9 and TRBJ1-1; 10 bases fit TRBD1. V shed 0 bases and J 2 bases; nucleotides not matched to a gene: 6. Germline CDR1 is SEHNR and CDR2 is FQNEAQ (reference sequence). This CDR3 is 17 amino acids long. CDR3 sequence: CASSLAGQGVLNTEAFF. CDR3 sequence (DNA): TGTGCCAGCAGCTTAGCCGGACAGGGGGTTCTTAACACTGAAGCTTTCTTT.

This clonotype was counted many times. The V gene is TRBV6-2 or TRBV6-3, the J gene TRBJ1-5, with D hard to call. CDR1 and CDR2 from the germline V gene are MNHEY and SVGEGT. The CDR3 runs 14 residues. The V end lost 3 bases, the J end lost 7 bases, and 13 bases lay between the germline ends. CDR3 DNA sequence: TGTGCCAGCAGTTATTCGACGGGTAGGCAGCCCCAGCATTTT. This sequence encodes CASSYSTGRQPQHF.

This clonotype was counted at least ten times. This chain connects TRBV27 to TRBJ1-5; the D is unclear. Germline V gene sequence: CDR1 MNHEY, CDR2 SMNVEV (reference sequence). There are 14 residues in the CDR3. Trimming took off 5 bases at V and 5 bases at J, with 13 bases between the two ends. The DNA for the CDR3 is TGTGCCAGCAGTATCCGCGGGTTTCATCAGCCCCAGCATTTT. Residues: CASSIRGFHQPQHF.

This clonotype turned up a few times. The chain links TRBV20-1 to TRBJ2-2; TRBD2 matches 10 bases. This CDR3 spans 14 amino acids. Losses at the gene ends were 6 bases for V and 7 bases for J; bases not matched to a gene: 8. Germline loops: CDR1 DFQATT, CDR2 SNEGSKA (reference sequence). The CDR3 sequence: CSAHGLADGGELFF. The DNA of the CDR3 is TGCAGTGCACACGGACTAGCGGATGGCGGGGAGCTGTTTTTT.

A few counts support this clonotype. The rearrangement joins TRBV9 to TRBJ2-5; 11 nucleotides line up with TRBD2. V was pared by 1 base and J by 5 bases, with 7 bases of the junction left unmatched. Germline V gene sequence: CDR1 SGDLS, CDR2 YYNGEE. CDR3 length: 16 amino acids. In DNA form, the CDR3 reads TGTGCCAGCAGCGTACCCCTAGCGGGAGGCGGGGAGACCCAGTACTTC. Translation: CASSVPLAGGGETQYF.

This clonotype came up many times. The V and J genes are TRBV24-1 and TRBJ2-1, with 9 bases that match TRBD1. The CDR3 is 16 amino acids. Per germline, CDR1 KGHDR and CDR2 SFDVKD. The V segment lost 2 bases and the J segment 8 bases; nucleotides outside the gene matches: 9. In DNA, the CDR3 is TGTGCCACCAGTGATTCTGCGGGACAGGGTGTACATGAGCAGTTCTTC. This translates into CATSDSAGQGVHEQFF.

This clonotype has only a few counts. The chain has TRBV20-1 and TRBJ2-1; D not certain. CDR1 is DFQATT, CDR2 SNEGSKA, per germline (reference sequence). Trimming pared 6 bases from V and 8 bases from J, leaving 8 bases between. The CDR3 totals 10 residues. CDR3 DNA: TGCAGTGCGGAGTTTTATGAGCAGTTCTTC. It yields the protein CSAEFYEQFF.

This clonotype was seen many times. J is TRBJ2-7 and V is TRBV10-3; D is possibly TRBD1 (5 bases). Germline V gene data show CDR1 as ENHRY and CDR2 as SYGVKD. V shed 11 bases and J shed 2 bases, with 22 bases lying between them. The CDR3 is 15 amino acids. CDR3 DNA sequence: TGTGCCTCAGGAGAATGGGTACGACAGACCTACGAGCAGTACTTC. The encoded protein is CASGEWVRQTYEQYF.

The CDR3 spells CSASNGGTDTQYF. The DNA of the CDR3 is TGCAGCGCCTCGAACGGGGGGACAGATACGCAGTATTTT. V usage is TRBV29-1 and J usage is TRBJ2-3; TRBD2 matches at 7 bases. Germline V CDR1 and CDR2: SQVTM, ANQGSEA. V was pared by 7 bases and J by 3 bases, with 7 bases of the junction left unmatched. This CDR3 region has 13 residues.

This chain uses TRBV6-1 with TRBJ2-2; perhaps D is TRBD1 or TRBD2 (5 bases each). The length of the CDR3 is 15 residues. The germline V gene has CDR1 MNHNS and CDR2 SASEGT. Trimming took off 6 bases at V and 4 bases at J, with 15 bases between the two ends. The CDR3 sequence: CASRSPGTGTGELFF. The CDR3 nucleotides are TGTGCCAGCAGGTCCCCAGGGACGGGCACCGGGGAGCTGTTTTTT.